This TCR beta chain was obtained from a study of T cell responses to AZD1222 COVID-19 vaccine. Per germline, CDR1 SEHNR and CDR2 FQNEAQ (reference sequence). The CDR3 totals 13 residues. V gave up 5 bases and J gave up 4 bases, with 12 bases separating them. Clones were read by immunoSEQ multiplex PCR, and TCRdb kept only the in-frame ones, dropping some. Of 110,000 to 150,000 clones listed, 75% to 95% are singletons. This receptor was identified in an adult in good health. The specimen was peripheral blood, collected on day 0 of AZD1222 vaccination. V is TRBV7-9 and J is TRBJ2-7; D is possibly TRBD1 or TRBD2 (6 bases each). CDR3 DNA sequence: TGTGCCAGCAGCCACGGGGGCCCATACGAGCAGTACTTC. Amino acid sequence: CASSHGGPYEQYF. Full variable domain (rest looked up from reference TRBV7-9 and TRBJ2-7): DTGVSQNPRHKITKRGQNVTFRCDPISEHNRLYWYRQTLGQGPEFLTYFQNEAQLEKSRLLSDRFSAERPKGSFSTLEIQRTEQGDSAMYLCASSHGGPYEQYFGPGTRLTVT.